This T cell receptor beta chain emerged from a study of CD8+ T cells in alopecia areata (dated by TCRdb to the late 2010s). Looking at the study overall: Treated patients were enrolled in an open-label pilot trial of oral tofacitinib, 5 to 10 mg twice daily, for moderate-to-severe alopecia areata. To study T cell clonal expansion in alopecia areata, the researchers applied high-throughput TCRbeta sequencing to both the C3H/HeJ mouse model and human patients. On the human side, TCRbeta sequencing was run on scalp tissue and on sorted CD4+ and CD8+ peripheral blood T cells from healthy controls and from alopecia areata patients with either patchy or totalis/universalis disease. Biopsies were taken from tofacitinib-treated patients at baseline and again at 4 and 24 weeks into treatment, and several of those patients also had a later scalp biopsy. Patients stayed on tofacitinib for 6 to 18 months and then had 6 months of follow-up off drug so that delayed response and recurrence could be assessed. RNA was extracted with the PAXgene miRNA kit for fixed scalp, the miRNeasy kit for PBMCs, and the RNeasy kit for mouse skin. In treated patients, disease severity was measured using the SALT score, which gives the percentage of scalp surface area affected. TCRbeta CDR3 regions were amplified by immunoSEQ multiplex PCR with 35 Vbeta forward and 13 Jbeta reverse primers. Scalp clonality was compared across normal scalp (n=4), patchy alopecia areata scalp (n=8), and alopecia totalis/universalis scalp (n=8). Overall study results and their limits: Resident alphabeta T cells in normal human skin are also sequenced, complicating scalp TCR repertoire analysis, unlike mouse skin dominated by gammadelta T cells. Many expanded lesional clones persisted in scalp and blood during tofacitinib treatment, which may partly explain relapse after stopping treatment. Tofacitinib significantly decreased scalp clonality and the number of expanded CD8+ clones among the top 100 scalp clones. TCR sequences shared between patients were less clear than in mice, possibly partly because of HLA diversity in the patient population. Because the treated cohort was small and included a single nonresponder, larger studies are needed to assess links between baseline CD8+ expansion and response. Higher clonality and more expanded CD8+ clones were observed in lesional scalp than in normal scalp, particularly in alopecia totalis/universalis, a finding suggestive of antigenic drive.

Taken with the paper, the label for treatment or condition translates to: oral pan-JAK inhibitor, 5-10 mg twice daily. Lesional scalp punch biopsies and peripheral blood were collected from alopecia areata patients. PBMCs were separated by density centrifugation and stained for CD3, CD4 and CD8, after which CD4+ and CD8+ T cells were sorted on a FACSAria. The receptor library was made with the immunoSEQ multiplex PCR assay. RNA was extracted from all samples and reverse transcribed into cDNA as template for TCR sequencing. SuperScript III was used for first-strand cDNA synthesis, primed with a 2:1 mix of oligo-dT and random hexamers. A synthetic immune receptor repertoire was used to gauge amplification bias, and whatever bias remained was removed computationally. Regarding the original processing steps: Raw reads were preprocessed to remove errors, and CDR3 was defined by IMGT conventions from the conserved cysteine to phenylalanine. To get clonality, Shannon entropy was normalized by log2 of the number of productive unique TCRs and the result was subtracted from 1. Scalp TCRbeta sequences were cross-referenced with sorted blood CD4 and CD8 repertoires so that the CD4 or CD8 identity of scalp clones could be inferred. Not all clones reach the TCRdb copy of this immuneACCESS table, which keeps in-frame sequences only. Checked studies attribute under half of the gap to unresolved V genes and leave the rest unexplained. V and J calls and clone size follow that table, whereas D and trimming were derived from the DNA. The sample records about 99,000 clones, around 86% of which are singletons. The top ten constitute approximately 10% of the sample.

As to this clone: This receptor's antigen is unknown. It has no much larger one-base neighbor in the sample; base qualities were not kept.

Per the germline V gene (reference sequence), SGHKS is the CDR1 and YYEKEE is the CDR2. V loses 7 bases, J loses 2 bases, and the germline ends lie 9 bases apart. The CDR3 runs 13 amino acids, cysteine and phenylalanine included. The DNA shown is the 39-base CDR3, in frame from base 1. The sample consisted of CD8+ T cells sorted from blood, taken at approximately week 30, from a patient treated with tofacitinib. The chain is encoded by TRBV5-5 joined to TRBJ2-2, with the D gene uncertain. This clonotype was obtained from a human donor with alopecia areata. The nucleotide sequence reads TGTGCCAGCCTCGGACGTAACACCGGGGAGCTGTTTTTT. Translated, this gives CASLGRNTGELFF.